A selection of T cell receptor beta chains follows, all from one sample in a study of OX40 agonist ivuxolimab in advanced cancers. Sequenced by immunoSEQ multiplex PCR; TCRdb stores in-frame clones only, minus some. In the table there are about 41,000 clones, 70% to 90% of which are singletons. The material sequenced was CD4+ or CD8+ T cells sorted from blood, taken in a trial of the OX40 agonist ivuxolimab. Receptors were obtained from an adult with an advanced solid tumor such as melanoma, head and neck, liver or kidney cancer. The CDR3 runs from the conserved cysteine through the conserved F or W. D genes are given only for firm matches. Size is omitted from some rows. Given values are once, few, many or a class for expanded clones.

V gene	clone size	D gene	J gene	CDR3 DNA	CDR3 protein
TRBV7-6	.	.	TRBJ2-3	TGTGCCAGCAGCTTAGGCAGAGGACGCACAGATACGCAGTATTTT	CASSLGRGRTDTQYF
TRBV10-3	once	TRBD2	TRBJ2-1	TGTGCCATCAGCGGGACTAGCCCACATGAGCAGTTCTTC	CAISGTSPHEQFF
TRBV18	once	TRBD1	TRBJ2-5	TGTGCCAGCTCACCACTACCGGGACAGGGACAAGAGACCCAGTACTTC	CASSPLPGQGQETQYF
TRBV7-6	.	TRBD2	TRBJ2-7	TGTGCCAGCAGCCGACTAGCGGGAGAAAACGAGCAGTACTTC	CASSRLAGENEQYF
TRBV15	.	.	TRBJ2-5	TGTGCCACCAGCAGCCAACTACAAGAGACCCAGTACTTC	CATSSQLQETQYF
TRBV30	.	.	TRBJ1-1	TGTGCCTGGAGTGTACAGCCCAAGGGAAAAAAGGCTTTCTTT	CAWSVQPKGKKAFF
TRBV25-1	.	TRBD1	TRBJ1-2	TGTGCCAGCAGTGAATATCTGGCAGGGGGAGCTAACTATGGCTACACCTTC	CASSEYLAGGANYGYTF
TRBV9	.	TRBD1	TRBJ1-6	TGTGCCAGCAGCGTAGGACGACAGGGAAATTCACCCCTCCACTTT	CASSVGRQGNSPLHF
TRBV5-6	.	TRBD1	TRBJ1-3	TGTGCCAGCAGCTTTCTGACAGGGACCTCTGGAAACACCATATATTTT	CASSFLTGTSGNTIYF
TRBV4-2	.	.	TRBJ1-3	TGTGCCAGCAGCCAAGGCGGGGGAAGCTCTGGAAACACCATATATTTT	CASSQGGGSSGNTIYF
TRBV9	.	TRBD1	TRBJ2-7	TGTGCCAGCAGCCTGGACAGGGGGTCCGAGCAGTACTTC	CASSLDRGSEQYF
TRBV5-5	.	TRBD1	TRBJ1-5	TGTGCCAGCAGCCTGTACCGGGACAGGGTAGGCAATCAGCCCCAGCATTTT	CASSLYRDRVGNQPQHF
TRBV9	.	.	TRBJ2-2	TGTGCCAGCAGCGTAAGGGCAGGGGGGTCCGGGGAGCTGTTTTTT	CASSVRAGGSGELFF
TRBV5-4	few	.	TRBJ2-3	TGTGCCAGCAAGGGTCGGAGCACAGATACGCAGTATTTT	CASKGRSTDTQYF
TRBV4-1	.	.	TRBJ1-1	TGCGCCAGCAGCGCACTAGCGCCGAACACTGAAGCTTTCTTT	CASSALAPNTEAFF
TRBV7-3	.	.	TRBJ2-1	TGTGCCAGCAGCCTAAAGCCGGGCCTGTACAATGAGCAGTTCTTC	CASSLKPGLYNEQFF
TRBV5-1	.	.	TRBJ1-3	TGCGCCAGCAGCTTGGCCCATGGTAGCACGACCCACAGACTTGGATACACCATATATTTT	CASSLAHGSTTHRLGYTIYF
TRBV15	once	.	TRBJ1-2	TGTGCCACCAGCAGAGATTGGGGACGACGGAACTATGGCTACACCTTC	CATSRDWGRRNYGYTF